This T cell receptor (beta chain) was recovered during a study of T-cell reconstitution after alpha-beta-depleted transplantation in children. This clonotype showed up many times. Molecular barcoding with unique molecular identifiers was used for the TCRbeta library. TCRdb reprocessed the PCR reads with MiXCR, giving one entry per CDR3 protein. In the table there are around 240,000 distinct CDR3 sequences, over 9.5% of which are singletons. The specimen was PBMCs from the stem cell graft donor, collected from the stem cell graft. The TCR sequence derives from a human donor who donated a stem cell graft to a child with SCID.

In nucleotides, the CDR3 is TGTGCCAGCAGGTCCCCAGGGGGCGCTGCGATGAACACTGAAGCTTTCTTT. It translates to CASRSPGGAAMNTEAFF. The chain joins TRBV2 to TRBJ1-1, with 8 bases identical to TRBD1. J was trimmed by 0 bases and V by 6 bases; bases with no gene match: 12. This CDR3 spans 17 amino acids. Germline CDR1 and CDR2: SNHLY and FYNNEI.